The 32 T cell receptor beta chains below were found in one sample sequenced in a study of Tregs in tolerant kidney transplant recipients. The method was immunoSEQ multiplex PCR; TCRdb's version includes in-frame clones alone and lacks a portion of them. The sample totals 25,000 to 40,000 clones. Recipients received nonmyeloablative bone marrow transplants from related graft donors, with transient mixed chimerism. Specimen: CD4+ T cells from blood (PBMCs), collected 24 months after the transplant. The receptors were sampled from a human patient who received a combined kidney and bone marrow transplant. Some T cells may possibly be graft donor cells.

Concerning this clone: The read falls 3 residues short of the CDR3 end, and the missing part is taken from the germline J gene. V is TRBV7-2 and J is TRBJ2-7; D is uncertain. Trimming removed 5 bases at V and 6 bases at J, with 11 bases between. The length of the CDR3 is 12 residues. Germline values: CDR1 SGHTA, CDR2 FQGNSA. The sequenced CDR3 bases are TGTGCCAGCAGCCCCCTCCCGGGCGAG. Amino acids: CASSPLPGE. The complete CDR3 reads CASSPLPGEQYF.

On this clone: The CDR3 goes on 3 residues after the read ends, and that part is filled in from the germline J gene. J is TRBJ2-7 and V is TRBV6-1; 8 nucleotides line up with TRBD2. CDR3 length: 15 amino acids. The germline CDR1 and CDR2 sequences are MNHNS and SASEGT. After removal of 0 bases from V and 4 bases from J, the junction contained 5 bases not matched to a gene. The CDR3 protein is CASSEAGAGAYEQYF. CDR3 bases read: TGTGCCAGCAGTGAAGCTGGAGCGGGAGCTTACGAG.

Comment on this clone: The missing CDR3 end, 3 residues past where the read stops, is filled in from the germline J gene. V and J are TRBV20-1 and TRBJ2-7, with TRBD1 matching 7 bases. Germline V gives CDR1 DFQATT, CDR2 SNEGSKA (reference sequence). Trimming at V came to 3 bases and at J to 1 base, leaving 6 bases not matched to a gene. CDR3 size: 14 residues. CDR3 loop: CSARPGTASYEQYF. Partial CDR3 DNA: TGCAGTGCTAGGCCCGGGACAGCGTCCTACGAG.

Remarks on this clone: The sequenced fragment ends 3 residues before the CDR3 boundary, so the rest is inferred from the germline J gene. This chain connects TRBV19 to TRBJ2-7; TRBD1 matches 9 bases. The junction had 15 bases not matched to a gene; V was cut back by 8 bases and J by 4 bases. Per germline, CDR1 LNHDA and CDR2 SQIVND (reference sequence). The CDR3 has 16 residues. CDR3 region: CASAETGTGNLYEQYF. CDR3 DNA, as far as it was read: TGTGCCAGTGCGGAAACCGGGACAGGGAATTTATACGAG. The variable domain in full, with the rest retrieved from reference TRBV19 and TRBJ2-7, is DGGITQSPKYLFRKEGQNVTLSCEQNLNHDAMYWYRQDPGQGLRLIYYSQIVNDFQKGDIAEGYSVSREKKESFPLTVTSAQKNPTAFYLCASAETGTGNLYEQYFGPGTRLTVT.

Note on this clone: The read finishes 3 residues shy of the CDR3 end, and the germline J gene is used to complete it. This chain connects TRBV19 to TRBJ1-1, with D unclear. CDR1 and CDR2 from the germline V gene are LNHDA and SQIVND (reference sequence). Deletions cut 3 bases from V and 1 base from J, with 12 bases between. This CDR3 is 15 amino acids long. The CDR3 DNA, read in part, is TGTGCCAGTAGTATCCCCTCGGAGGGGAACACTGAA. Translating it yields CASSIPSEGNTE. The entire CDR3 reads CASSIPSEGNTEAFF.

About this clone itself: The read ends 3 residues early relative to the CDR3; the germline J gene fills the gap. This sequence joins TRBV20-1 and TRBJ2-1; 13 bases agree with TRBD2. The CDR3 contains 15 residues. CDR1 and CDR2 from the germline V gene are DFQATT and SNEGSKA (reference sequence). V was pared by 6 bases and J by 8 bases, with 10 bases of the junction left unmatched. The CDR3: CSAAGLAGVYDEQFF. CDR3 DNA, as far as it was read: TGCAGTGCAGCAGGACTAGCGGGAGTTTACGATGAG.

In the case of this clone: The read finishes 3 residues shy of the CDR3 end, and the germline J gene is used to complete it. The chain links TRBV7-6 to TRBJ2-1; D unresolved. The CDR3 covers 13 residues. The V end lost 5 bases, the J end lost 6 bases, and 11 bases lay between the germline ends. Germline CDR1 is SGHVS and CDR2 is FNYEAQ. CDR3 DNA (partial): TGTGCCAGCAGCCCGAGTAGTTTCAATGAG. It codes for CASSPSSFNE. The full CDR3 is CASSPSSFNEQFF. The full variable domain, completed using reference TRBV7-6 and TRBJ2-1, is GAGVSQSPRYKVTKRGQDVALRCDPISGHVSLYWYRQALGQGPEFLTYFNYEAQQDKSGLPNDRFSAERPEGSISTLTIQRTEQRDSAMYRCASSPSSFNEQFFGPGTRLTVL.

On this clone itself: The missing CDR3 end, 3 residues past where the read stops, is filled in from the germline J gene. This sequence joins TRBV4-2 and TRBJ1-4; D is ambiguous. Trimming took off 7 bases at V and 3 bases at J, with 12 bases between the two ends. The CDR3 contains 14 residues. Germline V gene lookup returns CDR1 LGHNA and CDR2 YNFKEQ. CDR3 DNA (partial): TGTGCCAGCACAAAAACCGACTCTAATGAAAAA. Translating gives CASTKTDSNEK. The CDR3 in full is CASTKTDSNEKLFF.

In regard to this clone: The CDR3 goes on 3 residues after the read ends, and that part is filled in from the germline J gene. The rearrangement links TRBV19 to TRBJ2-1; 7 bases line up with TRBD2. The CDR3 has 15 residues. CDR1 LNHDA and CDR2 SQIVND come from the germline V gene (reference sequence). With V trimmed by 5 bases and J by 0 bases, 4 bases remained unmatched. The CDR3 region is CASSLGGGSYNEQFF. The covered CDR3 bases are TGTGCCAGTAGTCTGGGCGGGGGCTCCTACAATGAG.

Worth noting for this clone: The CDR3 is cut off 3 residues early in the read; its end comes from the germline J gene. V is TRBV20-1 and J is TRBJ1-5, with 8 bases matching TRBD1. CDR1 is DFQATT and CDR2 is SNEGSKA in the germline V gene (reference sequence). V was clipped by 3 bases and J by 2 bases; unmatched bases: 6. This CDR3 is built from 15 residues. The part of the CDR3 DNA that was read is TGCAGTGCTAGCTCCCAGGGGGCGCGCAATCAGCCC. Residues: CSASSQGARNQP. The entire CDR3 protein is CSASSQGARNQPQHF.

Turning to this clone: The read ends 3 residues shy of where the CDR3 ends; the end is completed using the germline J gene. The gene calls are TRBV4-2 and TRBJ2-1; 9 positions match TRBD1. V dropped 3 bases and J dropped 7; count of bases not matched to a gene: 10. Germline V lookup: CDR1 LGHNA, CDR2 YNFKEQ. This CDR3 is built from 16 residues. The DNA read from the CDR3 is TGTGCCAGCAGCCAGGGGACGGGACAGGGTAGAAATGAG. It encodes CASSQGTGQGRNE. The whole CDR3 is CASSQGTGQGRNEQFF.

Notes on this clone: The read ends 3 residues early relative to the CDR3; the germline J gene fills the gap. This chain uses TRBV7-9 with TRBJ2-3, with 13 bases fitting TRBD2. V lost 5 bases and J lost 4; bases outside the gene matches: 3. Germline CDR1 and CDR2: SEHNR and FQNEAQ (reference sequence). The CDR3 sequence is 15 residues long. Incomplete CDR3 DNA: TGTGCCAGCAGCCTGGGACTAGCGGGGTCAGATACG. Its protein is CASSLGLAGSDT. The whole CDR3 sequence is CASSLGLAGSDTQYF.

A remark on this clone: Read sequence stops 3 residues before the CDR3 end, and the germline J gene provides the missing end. This sequence joins TRBV7-8 and TRBJ2-3; D may be TRBD2 (5 bases). CDR3 length: 14 residues. From germline, CDR1 is SGHVS and CDR2 FQNEAQ. V was shortened by 0 bases and J by 2 bases, with 6 bases between the two germline ends. The part of the CDR3 DNA that was read is TGTGCCAGCAGCTTAGCACTAGACACAGATACG. Translation gives CASSLALDTDT. The full CDR3 is CASSLALDTDTQYF.

About this clone itself: The sequenced fragment ends 3 residues before the CDR3 boundary, so the rest is inferred from the germline J gene. The chain has TRBV7-9 and TRBJ1-2, with TRBD1 matching over 12 bases. Per germline, CDR1 SEHNR and CDR2 FQNEAQ (reference sequence). There are 13 residues in the CDR3. The CDR3 loop reads CASSRDRGQGYTF. The sequenced CDR3 bases are TGTGCCAGCAGCAGGGACAGGGGGCAAGGC.

A note on this clone: From the germline J gene comes the end of the CDR3, since the read stops 3 residues before it. This chain uses TRBV3-1 (or the pseudogene TRBV3-2) with TRBJ2-7, with a tentative D call TRBD2 (5 bases). Germline-derived CDR1 and CDR2 are LGHDT and YNNKEL (reference sequence). This CDR3 comprises 16 residues. The V end lost 0 bases, the J end lost 3 bases, and 15 bases lay between the germline ends. The DNA read from the CDR3 is TGTGCCAGCAGCCAAGATAGGTCGGTCGGGGACTACGAG. It is translated as CASSQDRSVGDYE. The entire CDR3 is CASSQDRSVGDYEQYF.

In the case of this clone: The read comes to an end 3 residues before the CDR3 does, leaving the germline J gene to fill in the end. V and J are TRBV29-1 and TRBJ2-5; 15 bases agree with TRBD2. This CDR3 contains 16 residues. The germline V gene has CDR1 SQVTM and CDR2 ANQGSEA. The ends lost 5 bases at V and 0 bases at J; junction bases unmatched: 4. CDR3 DNA, as far as it was read: TGCAGCGTTCCGGGACTAGCGGGGGGTAACCAAGAGACC. Translated: CSVPGLAGGNQET. The entire CDR3 protein is CSVPGLAGGNQETQYF.

Regarding this clone: The read gets to within 3 residues of the CDR3 end, and the germline J gene fills in the rest. The chain carries TRBV30 and TRBJ1-4; 9 positions agree with TRBD1. The ends lost 1 base at V and 10 bases at J; junction bases unmatched: 1. CDR3 length equals 12 residues. CDR1 is GTSNPN and CDR2 is SVGIG in the germline V gene (reference sequence). The CDR3 sequence: CAWSATGGKLFF. Incomplete CDR3 DNA: TGTGCCTGGAGTGCGACAGGGGGAAAA.

Concerning this clone: With the read ending 3 residues before the CDR3 end, the germline J gene is used to fill in that end. The chain employs TRBV29-1 and TRBJ2-5, with TRBD1 matching over 9 bases. The junction had 11 bases not matched to a gene; V was cut back by 5 bases and J by 1 base. Germline CDR1 SQVTM, CDR2 ANQGSEA. This CDR3 spans 16 amino acids. The CDR3 is CSVKLLGQGPQETQYF. Incomplete CDR3 DNA: TGCAGCGTTAAGCTTTTAGGACAGGGGCCCCAAGAGACC.

As for this clone: The observed sequence ends 3 residues before the CDR3 terminus, with the missing tail filled in from the germline J gene. The genes are TRBV30 and TRBJ2-4; 7 positions match TRBD1. CDR1 and CDR2 (germline): GTSNPN, SVGIG (reference sequence). With 4 bases clipped from V and 7 bases from J, the junction kept 10 bases outside the gene matches. This CDR3 comprises 14 residues. CDR3: CAWTSEGAGNIQYF. CDR3 DNA, as far as it was read: TGTGCCTGGACATCCGAGGGGGCCGGGAACATT.

As for this clone: From the germline J gene comes the end of the CDR3, since the read stops 3 residues before it. V and J are TRBV20-1 and TRBJ2-1; 8 bases align to TRBD2. This CDR3 comprises 14 residues. Trimming took 8 bases from V and 4 from J; bases not matched to a gene: 10. The V gene's germline CDR1 is DFQATT and CDR2 SNEGSKA (reference sequence). CDR3 bases read: TGCAGTCCCGTAGCGGGAAGGGGGTACAATGAG. Its protein product is CSPVAGRGYNE. The CDR3 in its entirety is CSPVAGRGYNEQFF.

Concerning this clone: The CDR3 end is not reached by the read, which stops 3 residues before it; the germline J gene fills it in. The rearrangement joins TRBV7-2 to TRBJ2-7; D is ambiguous. Germline V lookup: CDR1 SGHTA, CDR2 FQGNSA. The V and J ends lost 4 bases and 4 bases respectively, with 8 bases between them. The CDR3 is made up of 12 amino acids. The part of the CDR3 DNA that was read is TGTGCCAGCAGCTCCTCCCGTTACGAG. It encodes CASSSSRYE. The whole CDR3 protein reads CASSSSRYEQYF. Full variable domain (rest looked up from reference TRBV7-2 and TRBJ2-7): GAGVSQSPSNKVTEKGKDVELRCDPISGHTALYWYRQSLGQGLEFLIYFQGNSAPDKSGLPSDRFSAERTGGSVSTLTIQRTQQEDSAVYLCASSSSRYEQYFGPGTRLTVT.

Comments on this clone: The sequence runs out 3 residues before the end of the CDR3; the remainder is reconstructed from the germline J gene. This sample includes further DNA sequences coding for the same CDR3. This chain links TRBV6-1 with TRBJ1-1; D is undetermined. Deletions cut 3 bases from V and 2 bases from J, with 7 bases between. Germline V gene data show CDR1 as MNHNS and CDR2 as SASEGT. The CDR3 loop spans 13 amino acids. CDR3 residues: CASSDSFNTEAFF. The CDR3 bases that were read are TGTGCCAGCAGTGACAGTTTTAACACTGAA.

In regard to this clone: Read data end 3 residues before the CDR3 end; the end is taken from the germline J gene. The V call is TRBV20-1, the J call TRBJ1-5; D uncertain. V was clipped by 2 bases and J by 0 bases, with 5 bases between them. Germline CDR1 and CDR2: DFQATT and SNEGSKA (reference sequence). The CDR3 spans 13 residues. The CDR3 here is CSARQDSNQPQHF. The sequenced part of the CDR3 DNA is TGCAGTGCTAGACAGGATAGCAATCAGCCC.

Note on this clone: Read data end 3 residues before the CDR3 end; the end is taken from the germline J gene. The genes are TRBV14 and TRBJ1-6, with D tentatively TRBD1 (5 bases). Trimming shortened V by 1 base and J by 5 bases, and 9 bases separated the two germline ends. CDR3 length: 15 amino acids. Germline V CDR1 and CDR2: SGHDN, FVKESK. CDR3 DNA (partial): TGTGCCAGCAGCCAAGGACAGCGAAATAATTCACCC. Protein sequence: CASSQGQRNNSP. The entire CDR3 reads CASSQGQRNNSPLHF.

CDR3 region: CASSQDGTGGANTQYF. The sequenced part of the CDR3 DNA is TGTGCCAGCAGTCAAGACGGAACAGGGGGTGCGAATACG. This chain joins TRBV6-1 and TRBJ2-3; TRBD1 matches 8 bases. The read halts 3 residues ahead of the CDR3 end, with the missing end drawn from the germline J gene. Trimming cost V 5 bases and J 7 bases; bases outside gene matches: 14. Looked up from germline, CDR1 is MNHNS and CDR2 is SASEGT. CDR3 size: 16 residues.

As to this clone: The read ends 3 residues before the CDR3 terminus; that terminus is restored from the germline J gene. The chain links TRBV11-3 to TRBJ2-7, with TRBD2 matching 8 bases. V lost 4 bases to trimming and J lost 0 bases; unmatched junction nucleotides: 2. CDR3 length: 14 amino acids. From germline, CDR1 is SGHNT and CDR2 YENEEA. The covered CDR3 bases are TGTGCCAGCAGCTCGGGGGGGAGCTCCTACGAG. Its protein product is CASSSGGSSYE. The CDR3 as a whole reads CASSSGGSSYEQYF.

Points on this clone: The read ends 3 residues early relative to the CDR3; the germline J gene fills the gap. The V call is TRBV7-9, the J call TRBJ1-1; D may be TRBD1 (5 bases). V gave up 1 base and J gave up 3 bases, with 9 bases separating them. The V gene's germline CDR1 is SEHNR and CDR2 FQNEAQ (reference sequence). This CDR3 spans 14 amino acids. The CDR3 protein is CASSLGGEDTEAFF. The sequenced part of the CDR3 DNA is TGTGCCAGCAGCTTAGGGGGGGAAGACACTGAA.

In regard to this clone: The observed sequence ends 3 residues before the CDR3 terminus, with the missing tail filled in from the germline J gene. The V call is TRBV20-1, the J call TRBJ1-1; D possibly corresponds to TRBD1 (6 bases). Germline CDR1 DFQATT, CDR2 SNEGSKA (reference sequence). The CDR3 spans 14 residues. V was trimmed by 6 bases and J by 1 base, leaving 15 bases between them. The CDR3 protein is CSARATGKNTEAFF. The sequenced CDR3 bases are TGCAGTGCACGTGCGACAGGCAAGAACACTGAA.

Notes on this clone: The read ends 3 residues before the CDR3 terminus; that terminus is restored from the germline J gene. This chain joins TRBV7-2 and TRBJ2-7; 14 bases agree with TRBD2. This CDR3 is 13 amino acids long. After removal of 10 bases from V and 4 bases from J, the junction contained 3 bases not matched to a gene. CDR1 is SGHTA and CDR2 is FQGNSA in the germline V gene. The CDR3 loop is CATRLAGGYEQYF. CDR3 DNA (partial): TGTGCCACTCGACTAGCGGGAGGGTACGAG.

Concerning this clone: The read finishes 3 residues shy of the CDR3 end, and the germline J gene is used to complete it. This chain uses TRBV2 with TRBJ2-1; no clear D gene. There are 13 residues in the CDR3. The germline gives CDR1 SNHLY, CDR2 FYNNEI. V was cut by 6 bases and J by 8 bases, with 14 bases left in between. CDR3 region: CASRWFHRDEQFF. The part of the CDR3 DNA that was read is TGTGCCAGCAGATGGTTTCATCGGGATGAG.

Comments on this clone: The CDR3 extends 3 residues past the end of the read, so its final part is completed from the germline J gene. The chain uses TRBV19 and TRBJ1-2; possibly TRBD1 for D (6 bases). The CDR3 covers 14 residues. V was cut by 10 bases and J by 0 bases, with 15 bases left in between. Germline CDR1 LNHDA, CDR2 SQIVND (reference sequence). The CDR3 here is CATQGGGSNYGYTF. The covered CDR3 bases are TGTGCCACCCAAGGCGGGGGCTCTAACTATGGC.

As concerns this clone: Sequencing ends 3 residues short of the CDR3 end; the germline J gene provides the rest. The chain joins TRBV19 to TRBJ1-6; D uncertain. There are 12 residues in the CDR3. The germline V and J ends were trimmed by 9 bases and 3 bases, with 6 bases remaining between them. Germline values: CDR1 LNHDA, CDR2 SQIVND (reference sequence). CDR3 DNA (partial): TGTGCCAGGAGCGGCTATAATTCACCC. It yields the protein CARSGYNSP. The whole CDR3 sequence is CARSGYNSPLHF.